A single sample is the source of the 8 T cell receptor beta chains below, sequenced in a study of blood T cell repertoires in COVID-19. The data were produced by immunoSEQ multiplex PCR, yet TCRdb's version contains in-frame clones alone and is incomplete. In the table there are about 190,000 clones, 90% of which are singletons. Sequences were obtained from peripheral blood. The receptors stem from a man over 45 with acute or convalescent COVID-19.

The genes are TRBV27 and TRBJ2-3; 9 bases fit TRBD2. The CDR3 is made up of 15 amino acids. Germline V gives CDR1 MNHEY, CDR2 SMNVEV (reference sequence). V gave up 3 bases and J gave up 2 bases; unmatched junction bases: 3. The CDR3 sequence is CASSFLAGDTDTQYF. CDR3 DNA: TGTGCCAGCAGTTTTTTAGCGGGGGACACAGATACGCAGTATTTT.

The genes are TRBV11-2 and TRBJ1-3; D is unresolved. V was pared by 1 base and J by 0 bases, with 10 bases between. There are 16 residues in the CDR3. Germline V CDR1 and CDR2: SGHAT, FQNNGV. The CDR3 DNA sequence: TGTGCCAGCAGCTTAGCCCCTATGTCCTCTGGAAACACCATATATTTT. Residues: CASSLAPMSSGNTIYF.

The chain employs TRBV5-1 and TRBJ2-3, with D uncertain. The CDR3 has 15 amino acids. With 4 bases removed from V and 2 bases from J, the gap between germline ends came to 14 bases. Germline CDR1 is SGHRS and CDR2 is YFSETQ. CDR3 nucleotides: TGCGCCAGCAGCCCGGTTGGGCTCCTCACAGATACGCAGTATTTT. Protein sequence: CASSPVGLLTDTQYF.

This clone has a single count. The chain employs TRBV3-1 (or the pseudogene TRBV3-2) and TRBJ1-1; 8 nucleotides agree with TRBD1. This CDR3 comprises 15 residues. V trimming: 3 bases; J trimming: 1 base; junction bases outside the gene matches: 4. Germline lookup yields CDR1 LGHDT and CDR2 YNNKEL (reference sequence). CDR3 amino acids: CASSQPGQGNTEAFF. CDR3 DNA sequence: TGTGCCAGCAGCCAGCCTGGACAGGGGAACACTGAAGCTTTCTTT.

The rearrangement uses TRBV18 and TRBJ2-5; no clear D. The V and J ends lost 2 bases and 0 bases respectively, with 4 bases between them. The CDR3 consists of 13 residues. From germline, CDR1 is KGHSH and CDR2 LQKENI. The CDR3 sequence: CASSPTDQETQYF. Here the CDR3 DNA reads TGTGCCAGCTCACCAACGGACCAAGAGACCCAGTACTTC.

This clone was found once. The chain combines TRBV5-1 with TRBJ2-1; 13 bases agree with TRBD2. CDR3 length: 19 amino acids. The V and J ends lost 5 bases and 0 bases, in that order; junction bases with no gene match: 11. CDR1 and CDR2 (germline): SGHRS, YFSETQ. The chain's CDR3 is CASRVGLAGSLSSYNEQFF. CDR3 sequence (DNA): TGCGCCAGCAGGGTGGGACTAGCGGGATCACTTAGCTCCTACAATGAGCAGTTCTTC. Combining the CDR3 with reference TRBV5-1 and TRBJ2-1 gives the whole variable domain KAGVTQTPRYLIKTRGQQVTLSCSPISGHRSVSWYQQTPGQGLQFLFEYFSETQRNKGNFPGRFSGRQFSNSRSEMNVSTLELGDSALYLCASRVGLAGSLSSYNEQFFGPGTRLTVL.

V and J are TRBV28 and TRBJ2-1, with 10 nucleotides matching TRBD2. J gave up 0 bases and V 3 bases, and 8 bases lay outside the gene matches. The CDR3 contains 18 residues. Germline assignment: CDR1 MDHEN and CDR2 SYDVKM. The CDR3 is CASSLLLAGVSSYNEQFF. DNA of the CDR3: TGTGCCAGCAGTTTGCTGCTAGCGGGGGTGAGCTCCTACAATGAGCAGTTCTTC.

This clone appeared a single time. The V and J genes are TRBV7-9 and TRBJ2-1; the match to TRBD1 covers 7 bases. Germline values: CDR1 SEHNR, CDR2 FQNEAQ (reference sequence). V trimming: 7 bases; J trimming: 0 bases; junction bases outside the gene matches: 3. The CDR3 length is 14 residues. The CDR3, as DNA: TGTGCCAGCACCTCAGGGGGCTCCTACAATGAGCAGTTCTTC. Its protein product is CASTSGGSYNEQFF.